This T cell receptor beta chain derives from a study of blood T cells in healthy people across ages. The CDR3 is 11 amino acids. The ends lost 7 bases at V and 6 bases at J; junction bases unmatched: 3. The germline CDR1 and CDR2 sequences are DFQATT and SNEGSKA (reference sequence). Together with a sample-barcoded 5' primer, a J-beta primer mix was included in a second PCR lasting about 7 to 11 cycles. TCRdb re-called the 5' RACE reads with MiXCR, one entry per CDR3 protein. The sample carries about 640,000 distinct CDR3 sequences, about 53% recorded once. The chain recombines TRBV20-1 with TRBJ2-1, with TRBD1 matching 7 bases. The sequence came from a man between 60 and 70 years old in good health. The sequencing sample was made of blood. CDR3 in DNA: TGCAGTGGCAGGGGGACCAATGAGCAGTTCTTC. Protein: CSGRGTNEQFF.